This T cell receptor beta chain was recovered during a study of OX40 agonist ivuxolimab in advanced cancers. At the level of the study: Dosing consisted of intravenous ivuxolimab at 0.01 to 10 mg/kg every 2 weeks. Partial responses occurred in three patients (one hepatocellular carcinoma, two cutaneous melanoma).

CDR1 is SGHTA and CDR2 is FQGNSA in the germline V gene. There are 11 residues in the CDR3. Trimming took 5 bases from V and 3 from J, leaving 5 bases between them. TCRdb's copy holds only in-frame clones and misses some; the assay was immunoSEQ multiplex PCR. The table lists around 97,000 clones, less than 90% of them singletons, with roughly 5.5% in the top ten. The chain employs TRBV7-2 and TRBJ2-7; no clear D. The sample consisted of CD4+ or CD8+ T cells sorted from blood, taken in a trial of the OX40 agonist ivuxolimab. The TCR sequence derives from an adult with an advanced solid tumor such as melanoma, head and neck, liver or kidney cancer. The CDR3 spells CASSRSYEQYF. CDR3 nucleotides: TGTGCCAGCAGCCGGAGCTACGAGCAGTACTTC.